These 4 T cell receptor beta chains originate from one sample sequenced in a study of T cells in Graves' hyperthyroidism and ophthalmopathy. TCR beta CDR3 region amplification was performed from RNA transcripts. HTBI primers were employed in a first-round RT-PCR of the TCR CDR3. TCRdb ran MiXCR on the multiplex PCR reads and lists one entry per CDR3 protein. The sample lists approximately 400,000 distinct CDR3 sequences; approximately 15% were seen once. The sequenced sample was blood. These receptors came from a woman aged 60-70 years with Graves' hyperthyroidism.

At least ten counts were recorded for this clonotype. The J gene is TRBJ2-5, the V gene TRBV7-9; TRBD1 aligns across 8 bases. The CDR3 has 13 amino acids. Germline V gene data show CDR1 as SEHNR and CDR2 as FQNEAQ (reference sequence). J lost 5 bases, V lost 4 bases, and 3 bases had no gene match. The CDR3 nucleotides are TGTGCCAGCAGCTGGACAGGGAGCGAGACCCAGTACTTC. Amino acid sequence: CASSWTGSETQYF.

The sample holds many counts of this clonotype. The chain recombines TRBV12-3 or TRBV12-4 with TRBJ2-1; TRBD2 agrees at 8 bases. The CDR3 has 16 residues. Trimming cost V 8 bases and J 2 bases; bases outside gene matches: 11. The CDR3 sequence is CASSSWREVTYNEQFF. The CDR3 bases are TGTGCCAGCTCAAGTTGGCGGGAGGTAACCTACAATGAGCAGTTCTTC.

This clonotype came up many times. The chain joins TRBV7-8 to TRBJ1-4; D perhaps matches TRBD1 (5 bases). The V gene lost 0 bases and the J gene lost 4 bases, with 6 bases spanning the gap. This CDR3 is 14 amino acids long. The germline V gene encodes CDR1 SGHVS and CDR2 FQNEAQ. The CDR3 DNA is TGTGCCAGCAGCTTAGCGGGGCATAATGAAAAACTGTTTTTT. As protein: CASSLAGHNEKLFF.

The table lists this clonotype with many counts. V is TRBV20-1 and J is TRBJ1-4; no clear D. Germline CDR1 and CDR2: DFQATT and SNEGSKA (reference sequence). This CDR3 spans 12 amino acids. Deletions cut 1 base from V and 8 bases from J, with 8 bases between. The CDR3 region has the DNA TGCAGTGCTAGAGTTGATAGCGAAAAACTGTTTTTT. It encodes CSARVDSEKLFF.